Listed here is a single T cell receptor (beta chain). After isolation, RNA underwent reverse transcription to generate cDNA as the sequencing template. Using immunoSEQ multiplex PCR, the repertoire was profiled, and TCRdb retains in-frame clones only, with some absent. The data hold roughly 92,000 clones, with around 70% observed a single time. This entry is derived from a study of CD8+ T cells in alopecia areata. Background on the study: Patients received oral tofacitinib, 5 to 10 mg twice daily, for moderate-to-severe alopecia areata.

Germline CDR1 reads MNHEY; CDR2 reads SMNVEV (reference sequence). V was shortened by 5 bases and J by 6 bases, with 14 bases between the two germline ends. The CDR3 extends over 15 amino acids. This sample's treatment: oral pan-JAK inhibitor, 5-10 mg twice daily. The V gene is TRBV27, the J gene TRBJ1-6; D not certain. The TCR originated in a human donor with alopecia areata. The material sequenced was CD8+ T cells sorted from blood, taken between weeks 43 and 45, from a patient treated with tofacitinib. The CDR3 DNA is TGTGCCAGCAGTGTTGCTCAAGTACCTAATTCACCCCTCCACTTT. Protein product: CASSVAQVPNSPLHF.